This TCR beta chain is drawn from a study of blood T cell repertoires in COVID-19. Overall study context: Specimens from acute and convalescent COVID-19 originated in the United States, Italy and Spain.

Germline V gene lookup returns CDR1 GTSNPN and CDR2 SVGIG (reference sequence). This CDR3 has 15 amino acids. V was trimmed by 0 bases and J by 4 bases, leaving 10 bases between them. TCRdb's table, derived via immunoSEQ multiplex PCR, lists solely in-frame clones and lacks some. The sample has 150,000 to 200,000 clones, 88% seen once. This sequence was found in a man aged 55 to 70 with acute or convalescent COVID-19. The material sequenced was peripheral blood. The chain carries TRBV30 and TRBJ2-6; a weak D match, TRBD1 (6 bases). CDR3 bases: TGTGCCTGGAGTGTGGGGACATCCGGGGCCAACGTCCTGACTTTC. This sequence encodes CAWSVGTSGANVLTF. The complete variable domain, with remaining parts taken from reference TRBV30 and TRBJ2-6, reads SQTIHQWPATLVQPVGSPLSLECTVEGTSNPNLYWYRQAAGRGLQLLFYSVGIGQISSEVPQNLSASRPQDRQFILSSKKLLLSDSGFYLCAWSVGTSGANVLTFGAGSRLTVL.